This record looks at one TCR beta chain sequence and its context. The data belong to a study of OX40 agonist ivuxolimab in advanced cancers. Libraries were prepared by immunoSEQ multiplex PCR; TCRdb keeps only in-frame clonotypes and omits some of them. The repertoire consists of about 17,000 clones, with around 80% occurring once and the leading ten covering approximately 30%. V was clipped by 0 bases and J by 0 bases, with 20 bases between them. Germline CDR1 reads LNHNV; CDR2 reads YYDKDF (reference sequence). The length of the CDR3 is 19 residues. V is TRBV15 and J is TRBJ1-1; TRBD1 might be the D (6 bases). This receptor was obtained from an adult with an advanced solid tumor such as melanoma, head and neck, liver or kidney cancer. The specimen comprised CD4+ or CD8+ T cells sorted from blood, sampled in a trial of the OX40 agonist ivuxolimab. Written as DNA, the CDR3 is TGTGCCACCAGCAGAGATTGGAGTTGGGGGGGCCCTATGAACACTGAAGCTTTCTTT. Protein: CATSRDWSWGGPMNTEAFF.